This TCR beta chain was sequenced for a study of T cell responses to AZD1222 COVID-19 vaccine. Whole-study results and caveats: The study found vaccine-associated CD4 TCRs spanning spike, dominant at 160-218 and 743-854. With two AZD1222 doses given, Spike-specific TCR breadth and depth both rose.

A remark on this clone: The antigen is not known.

Libraries were prepared by immunoSEQ multiplex PCR; TCRdb keeps only in-frame clonotypes and omits some of them. Of over 75,000 clones listed, 85% to 90% are singletons. V was clipped by 3 bases and J by 6 bases; unmatched bases: 12. The CDR3 has 15 amino acids. Per germline, CDR1 SGDLS and CDR2 YYNGEE. Sequencing was performed on peripheral blood, taken on day 0 of AZD1222 vaccination. The receptor's source is an adult in good health. V usage is TRBV9 and J usage is TRBJ2-7, with 7 bases lining up with TRBD2. This chain's CDR3 is CASSGAWAGAGEQYF. The CDR3 DNA sequence: TGTGCCAGCAGCGGGGCGTGGGCGGGAGCGGGCGAGCAGTACTTC.